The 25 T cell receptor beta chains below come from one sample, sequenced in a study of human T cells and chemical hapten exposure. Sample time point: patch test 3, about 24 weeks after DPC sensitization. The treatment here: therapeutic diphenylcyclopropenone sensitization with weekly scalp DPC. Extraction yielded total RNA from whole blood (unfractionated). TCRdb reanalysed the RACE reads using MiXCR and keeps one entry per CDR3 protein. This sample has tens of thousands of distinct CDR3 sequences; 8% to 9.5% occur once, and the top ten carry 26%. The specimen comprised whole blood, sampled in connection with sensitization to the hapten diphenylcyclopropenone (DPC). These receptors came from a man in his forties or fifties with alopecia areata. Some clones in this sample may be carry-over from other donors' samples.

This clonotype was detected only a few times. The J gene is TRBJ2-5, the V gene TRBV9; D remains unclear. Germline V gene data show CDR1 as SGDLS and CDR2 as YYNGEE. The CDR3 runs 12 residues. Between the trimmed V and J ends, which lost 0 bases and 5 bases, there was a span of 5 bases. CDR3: CASSVGMETQYF. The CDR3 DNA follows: TGTGCCAGCAGCGTAGGCATGGAGACCCAGTACTTC.

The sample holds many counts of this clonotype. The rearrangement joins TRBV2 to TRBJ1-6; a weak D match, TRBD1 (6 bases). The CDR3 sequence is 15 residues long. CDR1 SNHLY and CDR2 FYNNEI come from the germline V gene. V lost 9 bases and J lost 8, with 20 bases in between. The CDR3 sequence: CASNRNRAPHSPLHF. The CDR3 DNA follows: TGTGCCAGTAACAGGAACAGGGCCCCGCATTCACCCCTCCACTTT.

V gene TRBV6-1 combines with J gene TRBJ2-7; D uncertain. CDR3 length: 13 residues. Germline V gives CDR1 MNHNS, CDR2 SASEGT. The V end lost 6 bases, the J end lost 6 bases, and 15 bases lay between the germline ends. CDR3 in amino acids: CASSEFLLLEQYF. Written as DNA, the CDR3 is TGTGCCAGCAGCGAATTTCTCCTGCTCGAGCAGTACTTC.

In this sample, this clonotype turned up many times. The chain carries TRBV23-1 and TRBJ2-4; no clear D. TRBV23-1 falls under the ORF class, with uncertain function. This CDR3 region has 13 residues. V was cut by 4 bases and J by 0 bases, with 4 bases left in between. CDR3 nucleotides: TGCGCCAGCAGTCGAGTAGCCAAAAACATTCAGTACTTC. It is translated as CASSRVAKNIQYF.

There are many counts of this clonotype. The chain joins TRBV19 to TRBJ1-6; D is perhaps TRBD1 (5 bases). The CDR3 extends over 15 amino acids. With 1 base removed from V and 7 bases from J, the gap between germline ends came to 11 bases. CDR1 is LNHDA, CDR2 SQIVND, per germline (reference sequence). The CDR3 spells CASSIGRKGNSPLHF. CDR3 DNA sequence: TGTGCCAGTAGTATAGGACGCAAGGGGAATTCACCCCTCCACTTT.

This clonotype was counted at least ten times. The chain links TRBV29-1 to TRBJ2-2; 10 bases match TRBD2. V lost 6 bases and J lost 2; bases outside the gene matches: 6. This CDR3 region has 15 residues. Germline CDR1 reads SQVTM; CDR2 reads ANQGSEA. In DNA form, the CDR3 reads TGCAGCGTCGCTTCACTAGCGGGAAACACCGGGGAGCTGTTTTTT. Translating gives CSVASLAGNTGELFF.

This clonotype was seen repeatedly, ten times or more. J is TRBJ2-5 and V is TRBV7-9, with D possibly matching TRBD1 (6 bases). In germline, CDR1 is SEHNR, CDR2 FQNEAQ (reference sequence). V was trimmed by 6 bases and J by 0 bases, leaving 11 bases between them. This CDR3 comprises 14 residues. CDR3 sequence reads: CASSEDSHQETQYF. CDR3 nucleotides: TGTGCCAGCAGTGAGGACAGTCACCAAGAGACCCAGTACTTC. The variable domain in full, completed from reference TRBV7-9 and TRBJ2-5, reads DTGVSQNPRHKITKRGQNVTFRCDPISEHNRLYWYRQTLGQGPEFLTYFQNEAQLEKSRLLSDRFSAERPKGSFSTLEIQRTEQGDSAMYLCASSEDSHQETQYFGPGTRLLVL.

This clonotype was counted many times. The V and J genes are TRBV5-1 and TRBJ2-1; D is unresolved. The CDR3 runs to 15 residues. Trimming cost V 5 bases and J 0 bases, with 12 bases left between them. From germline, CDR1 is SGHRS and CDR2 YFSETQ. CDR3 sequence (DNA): TGCGCCAGCAGGAGAGGAGCTTCCTCCTACAATGAGCAGTTCTTC. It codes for CASRRGASSYNEQFF. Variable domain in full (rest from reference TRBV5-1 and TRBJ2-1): KAGVTQTPRYLIKTRGQQVTLSCSPISGHRSVSWYQQTPGQGLQFLFEYFSETQRNKGNFPGRFSGRQFSNSRSEMNVSTLELGDSALYLCASRRGASSYNEQFFGPGTRLTVL.

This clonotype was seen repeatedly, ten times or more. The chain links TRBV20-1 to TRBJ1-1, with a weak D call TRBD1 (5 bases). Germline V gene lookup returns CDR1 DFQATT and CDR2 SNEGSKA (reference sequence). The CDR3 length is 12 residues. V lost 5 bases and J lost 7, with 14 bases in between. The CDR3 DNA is TGCAGTGCTGCCCTTGGGGGGATTGAAGCTTTCTTT. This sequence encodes CSAALGGIEAFF.

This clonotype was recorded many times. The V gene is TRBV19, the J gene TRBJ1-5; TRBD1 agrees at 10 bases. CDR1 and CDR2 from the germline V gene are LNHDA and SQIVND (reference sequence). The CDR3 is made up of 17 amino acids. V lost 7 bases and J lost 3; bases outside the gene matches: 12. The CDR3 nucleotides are TGTGCCAGTACCAAGGGGACAGGGGACCTTTACAATCAGCCCCAGCATTTT. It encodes CASTKGTGDLYNQPQHF.

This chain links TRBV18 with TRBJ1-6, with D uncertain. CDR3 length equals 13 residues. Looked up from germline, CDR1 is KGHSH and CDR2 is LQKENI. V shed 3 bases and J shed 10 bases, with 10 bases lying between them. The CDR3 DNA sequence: TGTGCCAGCTCACCGAGGAGGGAGTCACCCCTCCACTTT. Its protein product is CASSPRRESPLHF. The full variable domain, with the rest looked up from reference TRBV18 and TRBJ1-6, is NAGVMQNPRHLVRRRGQEARLRCSPMKGHSHVYWYRQLPEEGLKFMVYLQKENIIDESGMPKERFSAEFPKEGPSILRIQQVVRGDSAAYFCASSPRRESPLHFGNGTRLTVT.

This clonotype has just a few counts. In DNA, the CDR3 is TGTGCCAGCAGCGGGACACTAGAGACCCAGTACTTC. Protein: CASSGTLETQYF. The chain uses TRBV6-2 or TRBV6-3 and TRBJ2-5, with TRBD1 as a possible D gene (6 bases). This CDR3 region has 12 residues. CDR1 is MNHEY and CDR2 is SVGEGT in the germline V gene. Trimming stripped 6 bases from V and 4 bases from J, with 9 bases between.

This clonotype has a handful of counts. Here the CDR3 DNA reads TGTGCCAGCAGTCCCGGGACAGGGGGCGTTTCACCCCTCCACTTT. Protein product: CASSPGTGGVSPLHF. The rearrangement links TRBV6-5 to TRBJ1-6; 12 nucleotides align to TRBD1. V was clipped by 5 bases and J by 9 bases; unmatched bases: 5. This CDR3 region has 15 residues. Germline V lookup: CDR1 MNHEY, CDR2 SVGAGI.

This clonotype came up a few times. In DNA, the CDR3 is TGTGCCAGCAGCTTAGGGCTAGCGGGAGGGAGCTCCTACAATGAGCAGTTCTTC. Translation gives CASSLGLAGGSSYNEQFF. The chain recombines TRBV7-2 with TRBJ2-1; 12 nucleotides align to TRBD2. The CDR3 covers 18 residues. V gave up 1 base and J gave up 0 bases; unmatched junction bases: 4. CDR1 and CDR2 (germline): SGHTA, FQGNSA.

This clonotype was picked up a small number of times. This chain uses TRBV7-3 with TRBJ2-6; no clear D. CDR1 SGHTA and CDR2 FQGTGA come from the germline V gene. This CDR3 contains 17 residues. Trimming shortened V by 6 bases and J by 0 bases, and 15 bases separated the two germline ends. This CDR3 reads CASREQNSRSGANVLTF. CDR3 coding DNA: TGTGCCAGCAGAGAACAGAATTCACGCTCTGGGGCCAACGTCCTGACTTTC.

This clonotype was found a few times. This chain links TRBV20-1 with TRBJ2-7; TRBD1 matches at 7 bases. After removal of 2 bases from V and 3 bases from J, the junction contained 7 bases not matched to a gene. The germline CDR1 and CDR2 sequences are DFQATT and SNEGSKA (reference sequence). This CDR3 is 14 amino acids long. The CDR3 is CSARPRDSFYEQYF. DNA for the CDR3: TGCAGTGCTAGACCCCGGGACAGTTTCTACGAGCAGTACTTC.

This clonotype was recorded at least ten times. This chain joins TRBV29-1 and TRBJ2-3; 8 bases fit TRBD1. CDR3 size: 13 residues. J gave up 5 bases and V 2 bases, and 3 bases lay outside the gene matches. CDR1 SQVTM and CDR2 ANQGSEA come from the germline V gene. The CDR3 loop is CSVEQGAGDTQYF. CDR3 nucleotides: TGCAGCGTTGAACAGGGGGCAGGAGATACGCAGTATTTT.

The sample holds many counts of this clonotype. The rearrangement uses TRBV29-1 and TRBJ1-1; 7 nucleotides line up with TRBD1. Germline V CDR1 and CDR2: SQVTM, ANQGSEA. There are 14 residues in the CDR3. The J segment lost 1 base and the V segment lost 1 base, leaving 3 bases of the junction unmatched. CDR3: CSVEAGTANTEAFF. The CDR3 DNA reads TGCAGCGTTGAAGCCGGGACAGCGAACACTGAAGCTTTCTTT.

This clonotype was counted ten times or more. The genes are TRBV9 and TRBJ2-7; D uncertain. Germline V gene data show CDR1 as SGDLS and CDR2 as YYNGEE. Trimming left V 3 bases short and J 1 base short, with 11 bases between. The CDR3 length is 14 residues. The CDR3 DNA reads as TGTGCCAGCAGCGCGCACTGGGGTTCCTACGAGCAGTACTTC. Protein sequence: CASSAHWGSYEQYF.

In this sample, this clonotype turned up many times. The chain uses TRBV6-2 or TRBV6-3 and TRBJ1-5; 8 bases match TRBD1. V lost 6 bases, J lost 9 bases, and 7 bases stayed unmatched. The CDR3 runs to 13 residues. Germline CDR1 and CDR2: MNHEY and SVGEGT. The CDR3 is CASRADRATPQHF. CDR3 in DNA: TGTGCCAGCAGGGCGGACAGGGCGACGCCCCAGCATTTT.

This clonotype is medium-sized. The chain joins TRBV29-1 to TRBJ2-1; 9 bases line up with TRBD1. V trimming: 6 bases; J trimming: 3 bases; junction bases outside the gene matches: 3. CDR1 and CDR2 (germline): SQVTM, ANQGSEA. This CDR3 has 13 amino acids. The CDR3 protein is CSVGQGFYNEQFF. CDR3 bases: TGCAGCGTAGGACAGGGGTTCTACAATGAGCAGTTCTTC.

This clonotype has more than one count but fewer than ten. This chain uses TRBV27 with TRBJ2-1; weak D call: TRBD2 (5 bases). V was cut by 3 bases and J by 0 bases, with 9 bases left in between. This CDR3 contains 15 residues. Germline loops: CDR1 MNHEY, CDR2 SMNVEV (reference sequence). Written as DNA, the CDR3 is TGTGCCAGCAGTTTCGAGGGTAGCTCCTACAATGAGCAGTTCTTC. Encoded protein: CASSFEGSSYNEQFF.

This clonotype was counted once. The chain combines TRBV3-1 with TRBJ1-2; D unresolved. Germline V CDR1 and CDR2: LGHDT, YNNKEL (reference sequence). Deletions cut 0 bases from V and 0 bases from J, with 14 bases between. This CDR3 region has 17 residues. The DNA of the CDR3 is TGTGCCAGCAGCCAAGACGGCACGCCGACGCCTAACTATGGCTACACCTTC. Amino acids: CASSQDGTPTPNYGYTF.

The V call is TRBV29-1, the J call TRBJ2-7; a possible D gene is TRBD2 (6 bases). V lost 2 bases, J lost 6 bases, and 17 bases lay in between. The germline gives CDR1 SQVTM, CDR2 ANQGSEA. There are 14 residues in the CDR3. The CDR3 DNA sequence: TGCAGCGTTGAAATCCTCTCCCAAGCGGGCGAGCAGTACTTC. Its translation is CSVEILSQAGEQYF.

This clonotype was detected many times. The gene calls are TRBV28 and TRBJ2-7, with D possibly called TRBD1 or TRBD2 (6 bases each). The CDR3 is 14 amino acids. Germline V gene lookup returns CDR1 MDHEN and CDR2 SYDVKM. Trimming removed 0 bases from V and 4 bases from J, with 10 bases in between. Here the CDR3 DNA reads TGTGCCAGCAGTTTATGGGGGGGCGATTACGAGCAGTACTTC. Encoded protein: CASSLWGGDYEQYF.